Below are 27 T cell receptor beta chains sequenced from a single sample in a study of T cells after yellow fever vaccination. One entry per CDR3 protein results from TCRdb running MiXCR on the 5' RACE reads. The data contain 200,000 to 300,000 distinct CDR3 sequences, 6% to 7.5% of them singletons. The sample was CD4+ T cells sorted from PBMCs, taken 15 days after the yellow fever booster vaccination. Every receptor here comes from a man in his thirties or forties who received the YFV17D yellow fever vaccine.

This clonotype was seen ten or more times. The chain recombines TRBV10-3 with TRBJ1-5; 11 bases agree with TRBD1. Germline loops: CDR1 ENHRY, CDR2 SYGVKD. The CDR3 spans 15 residues. V shed 5 bases and J 3 bases; nucleotides not matched to a gene: 3. The CDR3 loop is CAISQGQGDNQPQHF. For the CDR3, the DNA is TGTGCCATCAGTCAGGGACAGGGGGACAATCAGCCCCAGCATTTT.

This clonotype was recorded a few times. This chain connects TRBV20-1 to TRBJ2-7; D unclear. This CDR3 region has 14 residues. V lost 5 bases and J 6 bases, leaving 20 bases between the germline ends. The germline V gene has CDR1 DFQATT and CDR2 SNEGSKA (reference sequence). The CDR3 coding sequence is TGCAGTGCTTTTCTCCCGACCTCAAGTAGCGAGCAGTACTTC. Translation gives CSAFLPTSSSEQYF.

In this sample, this clonotype turned up a few times. This chain connects TRBV25-1 to TRBJ1-1, with D maybe TRBD1 (5 bases). Between the trimmed V and J ends, which lost 3 bases and 2 bases, there was a span of 13 bases. The CDR3 consists of 15 residues. Germline V gives CDR1 MGHDK, CDR2 SYGVNS. CDR3 residues: CASSDPGRKNTEAFF. The DNA of the CDR3 is TGTGCCAGCAGTGACCCGGGACGGAAAAACACTGAAGCTTTCTTT.

This chain joins TRBV5-4 and TRBJ2-5; 10 positions agree with TRBD1. V was pared by 0 bases and J by 1 base, with 0 bases of the junction left unmatched. The germline gives CDR1 SGHNT, CDR2 YYREEE (reference sequence). This CDR3 comprises 15 residues. The CDR3 is CASSLGTGGQETQYF. DNA of the CDR3: TGTGCCAGCAGCTTGGGGACAGGGGGCCAAGAGACCCAGTACTTC.

This clonotype was counted at least ten times. The V and J genes are TRBV18 and TRBJ2-6; D is undetermined. V was shortened by 0 bases and J by 0 bases, with 6 bases between the two germline ends. Germline V gives CDR1 KGHSH, CDR2 LQKENI. The CDR3 length is 16 residues. Here the CDR3 reads CASSPPGSSGANVLTF. CDR3 nucleotide sequence: TGTGCCAGCTCACCACCGGGGTCCTCTGGGGCCAACGTCCTGACTTTC.

This clonotype appeared many times. The J gene is TRBJ1-2, the V gene TRBV28; a possible D gene is TRBD1 (5 bases). The CDR3 sequence is 13 residues long. Germline V gene lookup returns CDR1 MDHEN and CDR2 SYDVKM. Trimming shortened V by 6 bases and J by 3 bases, and 11 bases separated the two germline ends. This CDR3 reads CASRSGTHYGYTF. The CDR3 DNA follows: TGTGCCAGCAGATCCGGGACCCACTATGGCTACACCTTC.

In its sample, this clonotype was seen many times. CDR3 bases: TGTGCCAGCAGTCCGGGGGCCGGGACAGGGGTGAACGCTTTCTTT. It specifies CASSPGAGTGVNAFF. V usage is TRBV27 and J usage is TRBJ1-1; 10 nucleotides align to TRBD1. Germline V gives CDR1 MNHEY, CDR2 SMNVEV (reference sequence). CDR3 length: 15 residues. Trimming removed 5 bases from V and 11 bases from J; junction bases left unmatched: 14.

The V call is TRBV20-1, the J call TRBJ2-7; 10 nucleotides align to TRBD2. The CDR3 consists of 14 residues. Germline loops: CDR1 DFQATT, CDR2 SNEGSKA (reference sequence). Trimming cost V 6 bases and J 7 bases; bases outside gene matches: 12. CDR3 region: CSADASGRDEEQYF. DNA of the CDR3: TGCAGTGCGGACGCCAGCGGGAGGGACGAAGAGCAGTACTTC.

This clonotype was detected ten times or more. The V and J genes are TRBV4-2 and TRBJ1-1; no firm D call. Per the germline V gene, CDR1 is LGHNA and CDR2 is YNFKEQ. The CDR3 runs to 15 residues. Trimming shortened V by 2 bases and J by 5 bases, and 15 bases separated the two germline ends. The CDR3 region is CASSQKGAGGTEAFF. The CDR3, as DNA: TGTGCCAGCAGCCAAAAGGGAGCAGGTGGAACTGAAGCTTTCTTT.

The chain is built from TRBV5-1 and TRBJ2-5, with D tentatively TRBD2 (6 bases). CDR3 size: 14 residues. Trimming left V 5 bases short and J 5 bases short, with 16 bases between. The germline V gene has CDR1 SGHRS and CDR2 YFSETQ. In DNA, the CDR3 is TGCGCCAGCAGTGTTCCCGGGAGACCGGAGACCCAGTACTTC. Translation gives CASSVPGRPETQYF.

Only a few counts were recorded for this clonotype. The J gene is TRBJ2-5, the V gene TRBV7-9; 10 bases fit TRBD2. Germline V gene lookup returns CDR1 SEHNR and CDR2 FQNEAQ (reference sequence). CDR3 length: 12 residues. V lost 11 bases to trimming and J lost 2 bases; unmatched junction nucleotides: 2. The DNA for the CDR3 is TGTGCCGGGGGACTAGCGCAAGAGACCCAGTACTTC. Its protein product is CAGGLAQETQYF. The full variable domain, in which reference TRBV7-9 and TRBJ2-5 provide the parts outside the CDR3, is DTGVSQNPRHKITKRGQNVTFRCDPISEHNRLYWYRQTLGQGPEFLTYFQNEAQLEKSRLLSDRFSAERPKGSFSTLEIQRTEQGDSAMYLCAGGLAQETQYFGPGTRLLVL.

This clonotype has only a few counts. The chain is built from TRBV14 and TRBJ2-1; 9 nucleotides line up with TRBD1. This CDR3 is 19 amino acids long. Germline CDR1 and CDR2: SGHDN and FVKESK. With V trimmed by 2 bases and J by 7 bases, 18 bases remained unmatched. The CDR3 DNA reads as TGTGCCAGCAGCCAATATTCATTTTCGAGGGACAGGGCTCGAAATGAGCAGTTCTTC. Encoded protein: CASSQYSFSRDRARNEQFF.

The V gene is TRBV12-3 or TRBV12-4, the J gene TRBJ1-2; TRBD1 is a possible D gene (5 bases). The CDR3 sequence is 16 residues long. V was shortened by 6 bases and J by 4 bases, with 21 bases between the two germline ends. CDR3 nucleotides: TGTGCCAGCAGCCCGTTGATGGACGGCGGGACCTATGGCTACACCTTC. Translated, it gives CASSPLMDGGTYGYTF.

This clonotype was observed at least ten times. The chain uses TRBV7-2 and TRBJ1-2, with D uncertain. The ends were cut back, 3 bases at V and 8 bases at J, with 10 bases in the middle. The CDR3 covers 12 residues. Germline values: CDR1 SGHTA, CDR2 FQGNSA. CDR3 nucleotides: TGTGCCAGCAGCTTTATGGCAAACGGCTACACCTTC. Its translation is CASSFMANGYTF.

This sequence joins TRBV6-5 and TRBJ2-7; perhaps TRBD2 as D (6 bases). The CDR3 spans 16 residues. Trimming removed 0 bases at V and 0 bases at J, with 12 bases between. CDR1 and CDR2 from the germline V gene are MNHEY and SVGAGI. The CDR3 loop reads CASSYSSGVGSYEQYF. The CDR3 DNA reads as TGTGCCAGCAGTTACTCGTCGGGAGTGGGCTCCTACGAGCAGTACTTC.

The V gene is TRBV7-2, the J gene TRBJ2-2; D might be TRBD2 (6 bases). Looked up from germline, CDR1 is SGHTA and CDR2 is FQGNSA. The CDR3 loop spans 16 amino acids. V lost 1 base, J lost 6 bases, and 15 bases lay in between. The CDR3 loop is CASSLVGTSISGELFF. The CDR3 region has the DNA TGTGCCAGCAGCTTAGTAGGCACTAGCATTTCCGGGGAGCTGTTTTTT.

This clonotype was observed many times. CDR3 sequence (DNA): TGCAGTGCCCCTTCGATTGGGAGGACCGCGAACGAGCAGTACTTC. Its translation: CSAPSIGRTANEQYF. The chain has TRBV20-1 and TRBJ2-7; D may be TRBD2 (6 bases). Germline loops: CDR1 DFQATT, CDR2 SNEGSKA (reference sequence). The V gene lost 6 bases and the J gene lost 5 bases, with 23 bases spanning the gap. This CDR3 has 15 amino acids.

This chain uses TRBV28 with TRBJ2-5, with 7 bases lining up with TRBD1. J gave up 2 bases and V 6 bases, and 9 bases lay outside the gene matches. CDR3 length equals 15 residues. Germline V CDR1 and CDR2: MDHEN, SYDVKM. The CDR3 sequence: CASREDRTLQETQYF. CDR3 sequence (DNA): TGTGCCAGCAGGGAGGACAGGACCCTACAAGAGACCCAGTACTTC.

This clonotype was seen at least ten times. The chain combines TRBV20-1 with TRBJ2-5; no definite D call. Trimming removed 0 bases at V and 7 bases at J, with 12 bases between. CDR1 is DFQATT and CDR2 is SNEGSKA in the germline V gene (reference sequence). This CDR3 spans 13 amino acids. DNA for the CDR3: TGCAGTGCTAGAGATTCGCTTGTAGGGACCCAGTACTTC. This sequence encodes CSARDSLVGTQYF.

This clonotype has only a few counts. The rearrangement links TRBV7-3 to TRBJ2-7; D may be TRBD1 or TRBD2 (5 bases each). CDR1 and CDR2 from the germline V gene are SGHTA and FQGTGA. V shed 4 bases and J shed 2 bases, with 18 bases lying between them. The CDR3 runs to 16 residues. The CDR3 protein is CASSSEGPGTTYEQYF. For the CDR3, the DNA is TGTGCCAGCAGCTCCGAAGGTCCCGGGACCACCTACGAGCAGTACTTC.

This clonotype came up a few times. The V gene is TRBV30, the J gene TRBJ2-2, with D hard to call. From germline, CDR1 is GTSNPN and CDR2 SVGIG (reference sequence). V dropped 2 bases and J dropped 6 bases, with 7 bases sitting between them. The CDR3 has 12 residues. The DNA for the CDR3 is TGTGCCTGGAGTTTAACAGCCGGGGAGCTGTTTTTT. Its protein is CAWSLTAGELFF.

This clonotype was detected many times. This chain connects TRBV7-9 to TRBJ1-4; 8 bases are a match to TRBD1. This CDR3 has 15 residues. J lost 6 bases, V lost 4 bases, and 7 bases had no gene match. The V gene's germline CDR1 is SEHNR and CDR2 FQNEAQ (reference sequence). The CDR3 DNA is TGTGCCAGCAGCTCCCGGACAGGGCCGGATGAAAAACTGTTTTTT. Its translation is CASSSRTGPDEKLFF.

V gene TRBV28 combines with J gene TRBJ1-1; no clear D gene. Germline-derived CDR1 and CDR2 are MDHEN and SYDVKM. The CDR3 covers 12 residues. The V end lost 6 bases, the J end lost 4 bases, and 9 bases lay between the germline ends. CDR3: CASSRTGTEAFF. DNA of the CDR3: TGTGCCAGCAGCCGAACTGGCACTGAAGCTTTCTTT.

This clonotype was counted ten times or more. The DNA for the CDR3 is TGTGCCAGCAGGGCAGCGGGAGGAAACCAGTTCTTC. Translation gives CASRAAGGNQFF. The chain employs TRBV3-1 and TRBJ2-1; 9 bases map to TRBD2. With 6 bases clipped from V and 13 bases from J, the junction kept 7 bases outside the gene matches. Germline loops: CDR1 LGHDT, CDR2 YNNKEL (reference sequence). The length of the CDR3 is 12 residues.

Many counts were recorded for this clonotype. The J gene is TRBJ1-2, the V gene TRBV20-1, with D unresolved. Germline V gene lookup returns CDR1 DFQATT and CDR2 SNEGSKA (reference sequence). This CDR3 has 12 residues. V was cut by 7 bases and J by 8 bases, with 17 bases left in between. CDR3 sequence: CSVRGGDQGYTF. In nucleotides, the CDR3 is TGCAGTGTGCGAGGCGGAGACCAGGGCTACACCTTC.

V usage is TRBV12-3 or TRBV12-4 and J usage is TRBJ2-6; D is unclear. V lost 2 bases, J lost 0 bases, and 11 bases lay in between. The CDR3 spans 17 residues. The CDR3 coding sequence is TGTGCCAGCAGTTTAACCCTGGGCGACTCTGGGGCCAACGTCCTGACTTTC. This translates into CASSLTLGDSGANVLTF.

A few counts support this clonotype. This chain uses TRBV11-2 with TRBJ2-3, with 8 bases lining up with TRBD2. Germline CDR1 SGHAT, CDR2 FQNNGV. V shed 1 base, J shed 2 bases, and the junction held 8 bases outside the gene matches. The CDR3 has 17 amino acids. The CDR3, as DNA: TGTGCCAGCAGCTTAGTATGGGCGGGAGGCCACACAGATACGCAGTATTTT. Protein product: CASSLVWAGGHTDTQYF.